These 9 T cell receptor beta chains originate from one sample sequenced in a study of control samples from healthy donors and cancer patients. Using immunoSEQ multiplex PCR, the repertoire was profiled, and TCRdb retains in-frame clones only, with some absent. The top ten hold over 6.5% of the sample, which has 150,000 to 200,000 clones, 85% to 95% seen once. Material for sequencing was blood. The origin of the receptors is a woman in her thirties or forties in good health.

The CDR3 here is CASSSWSGVRGSLHEQFF. The CDR3 DNA reads as TGTGCCAGCAGCTCCTGGTCCGGGGTGCGGGGTTCATTGCATGAGCAGTTCTTC. V is TRBV7-8 and J is TRBJ2-1; tentative D call: TRBD2 (6 bases). CDR3 length: 18 residues. The V gene lost 4 bases and the J gene lost 8 bases, with 27 bases spanning the gap. Germline loops: CDR1 SGHVS, CDR2 FQNEAQ.

The CDR3 DNA follows: TGTGCCTGGAGTATACAGGACGGCTATGGCTACACCTTC. Its translation is CAWSIQDGYGYTF. The rearrangement uses TRBV30 and TRBJ1-2, with a possible D match to TRBD1 (5 bases). The CDR3 contains 13 residues. CDR1 and CDR2 from the germline V gene are GTSNPN and SVGIG (reference sequence). The V end lost 2 bases, the J end lost 4 bases, and 11 bases lay between the germline ends.

A remark on this clone: Other nucleotide sequences in the sample specify the same CDR3. The chain uses TRBV6-2 or TRBV6-3 and TRBJ1-1; D unclear. This CDR3 spans 11 amino acids. Germline V CDR1 and CDR2: MNHEY, SVGEGT. V was shortened by 5 bases and J by 2 bases, with 3 bases between the two germline ends. The CDR3 nucleotides are TGTGCCAGCAGTCCAAACACTGAAGCTTTCTTT. It specifies CASSPNTEAFF.

The chain recombines TRBV12-3 or TRBV12-4 with TRBJ2-3; no definite D call. Trimming pared 6 bases from V and 6 bases from J, leaving 10 bases between. The CDR3 runs to 12 residues. The CDR3 is CASRVSLDTQYF. The CDR3 DNA follows: TGTGCCAGCAGAGTGAGTCTTGATACGCAGTATTTT.

The V and J genes are TRBV7-2 and TRBJ2-2; 10 bases are shared with TRBD2. Germline assignment: CDR1 SGHTA and CDR2 FQGNSA. The length of the CDR3 is 16 residues. V lost 2 bases to trimming and J lost 4 bases; unmatched junction nucleotides: 4. CDR3 loop: CASSLQAGGPTGELFF. In DNA, the CDR3 is TGTGCCAGCAGCTTACAAGCGGGGGGGCCCACCGGGGAGCTGTTTTTT.

V is TRBV27 and J is TRBJ1-3; possibly TRBD1 for D (5 bases). Trimming stripped 2 bases from V and 1 base from J, with 9 bases between. The CDR3 loop spans 15 amino acids. The germline CDR1 and CDR2 sequences are MNHEY and SMNVEV (reference sequence). CDR3 in amino acids: CASSLRGESGNTIYF. CDR3 coding DNA: TGTGCCAGCAGTTTACGGGGGGAATCTGGAAACACCATATATTTT.

The chain recombines TRBV14 with TRBJ2-5; the D is unclear. This CDR3 comprises 11 residues. The V gene's germline CDR1 is SGHDN and CDR2 FVKESK. Trimming pared 4 bases from V and 5 bases from J, leaving 5 bases between. The CDR3 loop is CASSRWETQYF. The CDR3 DNA is TGTGCCAGCAGCCGCTGGGAGACCCAGTACTTC.

The CDR3 region is CASHRKPTAGLGNEKLFF. CDR3 nucleotides: TGTGCCAGTCACCGTAAGCCGACAGCCGGTTTAGGTAATGAAAAACTGTTTTTT. The V call is TRBV19, the J call TRBJ1-4; TRBD1 is a possible D gene (5 bases). V lost 8 bases and J 4 bases, leaving 26 bases between the germline ends. Germline CDR1 and CDR2: LNHDA and SQIVND (reference sequence). This CDR3 contains 18 residues.

V and J are TRBV20-1 and TRBJ1-2; D call uncertain. Deletions cut 3 bases from V and 2 bases from J, with 16 bases between. Germline lookup yields CDR1 DFQATT and CDR2 SNEGSKA (reference sequence). The CDR3 has 15 amino acids. In DNA form, the CDR3 reads TGCAGTGCTAGTGTAGAACCGACGGACAACTATGGCTACACCTTC. It is translated as CSASVEPTDNYGYTF.